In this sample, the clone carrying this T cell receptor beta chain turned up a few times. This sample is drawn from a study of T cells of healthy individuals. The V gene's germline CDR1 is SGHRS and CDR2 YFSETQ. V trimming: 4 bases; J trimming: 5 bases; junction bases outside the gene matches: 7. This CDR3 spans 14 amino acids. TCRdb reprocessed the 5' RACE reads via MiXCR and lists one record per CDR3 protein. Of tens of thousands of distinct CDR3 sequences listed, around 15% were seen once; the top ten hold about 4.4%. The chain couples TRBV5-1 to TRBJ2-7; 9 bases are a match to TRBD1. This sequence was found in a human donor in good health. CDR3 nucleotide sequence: TGCGCCAGCAGCCCGGGGACAGGGACCCACGAGCAGTACTTC. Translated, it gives CASSPGTGTHEQYF.